This T cell receptor beta chain is drawn from a study of blood T cell repertoires in COVID-19. Germline V gene sequence: CDR1 SGHTS, CDR2 YDEGEE. This CDR3 region has 13 residues. J was trimmed by 9 bases and V by 6 bases; bases with no gene match: 10. Assay used: immunoSEQ multiplex PCR; TCRdb lists only in-frame clones, some missing. Of roughly 240,000 clones in the sample, over 80% are singletons; the top ten hold around 1%. The V and J genes are TRBV5-8 and TRBJ1-2; 8 nucleotides agree with TRBD1. The TCR originated in a man between 45 and 60 years old who had been exposed to COVID-19. The sample consisted of PBMCs or T cells enriched from blood (not recorded which). CDR3 nucleotides: TGTGCCAGCACCCTCCAGGGGGCCAGGAGCTACACCTTC. Its protein product is CASTLQGARSYTF.